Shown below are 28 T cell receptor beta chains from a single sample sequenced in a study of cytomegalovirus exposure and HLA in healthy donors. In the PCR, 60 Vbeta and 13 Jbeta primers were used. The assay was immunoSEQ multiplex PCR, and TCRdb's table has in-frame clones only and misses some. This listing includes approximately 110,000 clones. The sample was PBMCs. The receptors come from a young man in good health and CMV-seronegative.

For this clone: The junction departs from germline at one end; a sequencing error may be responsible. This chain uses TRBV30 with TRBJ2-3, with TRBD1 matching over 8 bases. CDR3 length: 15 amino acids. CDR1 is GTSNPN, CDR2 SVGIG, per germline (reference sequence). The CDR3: CAWSASTGVTDAQYF. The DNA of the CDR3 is TGTGCCTGGAGTGCTTCGACAGGGGTCACAGATGCGCAGTATTTT.

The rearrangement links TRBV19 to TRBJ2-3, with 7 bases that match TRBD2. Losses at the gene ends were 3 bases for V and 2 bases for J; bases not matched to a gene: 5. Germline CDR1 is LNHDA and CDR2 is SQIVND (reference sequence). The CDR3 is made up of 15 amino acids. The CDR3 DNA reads TGTGCCAGTAGTATCGGGGGGACCGACACAGATACGCAGTATTTT. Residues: CASSIGGTDTDTQYF.

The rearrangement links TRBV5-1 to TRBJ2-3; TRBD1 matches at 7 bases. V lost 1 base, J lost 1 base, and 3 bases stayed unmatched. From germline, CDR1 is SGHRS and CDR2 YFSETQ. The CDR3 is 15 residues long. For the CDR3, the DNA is TGCGCCAGCAGCTTGAACAGGGGCGGCACAGATACGCAGTATTTT. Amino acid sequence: CASSLNRGGTDTQYF.

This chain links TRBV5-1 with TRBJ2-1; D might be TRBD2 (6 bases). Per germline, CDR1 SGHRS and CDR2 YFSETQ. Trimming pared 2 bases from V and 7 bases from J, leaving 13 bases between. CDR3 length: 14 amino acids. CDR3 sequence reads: CASSFAGFENEQFF. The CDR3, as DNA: TGCGCCAGCAGCTTCGCGGGGTTCGAGAATGAGCAGTTCTTC.

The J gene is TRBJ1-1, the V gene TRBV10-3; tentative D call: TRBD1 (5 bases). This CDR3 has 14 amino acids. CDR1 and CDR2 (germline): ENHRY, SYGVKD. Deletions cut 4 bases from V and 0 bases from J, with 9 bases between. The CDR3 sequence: CAISAPGVNTEAFF. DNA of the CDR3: TGTGCCATCAGTGCCCCGGGGGTGAACACTGAAGCTTTCTTT.

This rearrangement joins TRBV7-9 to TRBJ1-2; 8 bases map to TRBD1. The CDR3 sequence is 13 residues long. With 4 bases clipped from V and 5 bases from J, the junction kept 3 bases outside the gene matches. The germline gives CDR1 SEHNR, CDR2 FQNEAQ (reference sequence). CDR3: CASSWTGWYGYTF. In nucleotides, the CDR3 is TGTGCCAGCAGCTGGACAGGGTGGTATGGCTACACCTTC. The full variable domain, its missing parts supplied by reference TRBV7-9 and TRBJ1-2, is DTGVSQNPRHKITKRGQNVTFRCDPISEHNRLYWYRQTLGQGPEFLTYFQNEAQLEKSRLLSDRFSAERPKGSFSTLEIQRTEQGDSAMYLCASSWTGWYGYTFGSGTRLTVV.

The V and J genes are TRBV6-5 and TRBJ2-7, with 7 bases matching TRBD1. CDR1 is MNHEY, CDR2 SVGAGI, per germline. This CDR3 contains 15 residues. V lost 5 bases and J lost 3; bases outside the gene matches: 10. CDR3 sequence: CASSAIDRVDYEQYF. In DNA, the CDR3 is TGTGCCAGCAGTGCGATCGACAGGGTCGACTACGAGCAGTACTTC.

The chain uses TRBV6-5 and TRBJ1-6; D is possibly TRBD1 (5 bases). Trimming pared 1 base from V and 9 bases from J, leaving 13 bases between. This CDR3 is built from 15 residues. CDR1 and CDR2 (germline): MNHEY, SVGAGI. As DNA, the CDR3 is TGTGCCAGCAGTTACTTCGCGGGGGTAGGTTCACCCCTCCACTTT. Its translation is CASSYFAGVGSPLHF.

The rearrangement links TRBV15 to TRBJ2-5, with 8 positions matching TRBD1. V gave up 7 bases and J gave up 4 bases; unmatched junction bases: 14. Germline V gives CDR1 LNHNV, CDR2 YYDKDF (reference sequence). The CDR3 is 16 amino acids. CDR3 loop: CATTSGQGIDLETQYF. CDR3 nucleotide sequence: TGTGCCACCACCTCAGGACAGGGTATAGATCTAGAGACCCAGTACTTC.

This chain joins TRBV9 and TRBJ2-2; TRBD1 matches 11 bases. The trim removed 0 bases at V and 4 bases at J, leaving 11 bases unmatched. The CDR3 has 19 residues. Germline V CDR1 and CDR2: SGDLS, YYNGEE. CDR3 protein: CASSVASWSGQGVTGELFF. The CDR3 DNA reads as TGTGCCAGCAGCGTAGCTTCATGGTCGGGACAGGGGGTCACCGGGGAGCTGTTTTTT.

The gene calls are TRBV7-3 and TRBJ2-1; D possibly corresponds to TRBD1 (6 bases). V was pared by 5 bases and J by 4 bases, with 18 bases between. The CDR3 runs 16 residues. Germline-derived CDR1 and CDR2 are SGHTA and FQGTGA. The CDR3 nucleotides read TGTGCCAGCAGCCCCCAGGGGCCTAGCTCTTACAATGAGCAGTTCTTC. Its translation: CASSPQGPSSYNEQFF.

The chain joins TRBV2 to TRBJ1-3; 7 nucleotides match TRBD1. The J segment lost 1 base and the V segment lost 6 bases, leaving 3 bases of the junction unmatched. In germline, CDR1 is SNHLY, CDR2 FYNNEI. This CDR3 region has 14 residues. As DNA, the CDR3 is TGTGCCAGCAGGGCGACAGGGTCTGGAAACACCATATATTTT. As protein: CASRATGSGNTIYF.

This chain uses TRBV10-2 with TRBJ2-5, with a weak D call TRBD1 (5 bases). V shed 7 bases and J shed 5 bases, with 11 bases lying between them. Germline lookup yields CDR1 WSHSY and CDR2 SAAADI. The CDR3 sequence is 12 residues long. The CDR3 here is CASINAGETQYF. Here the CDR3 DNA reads TGCGCCAGCATCAACGCAGGGGAGACCCAGTACTTC.

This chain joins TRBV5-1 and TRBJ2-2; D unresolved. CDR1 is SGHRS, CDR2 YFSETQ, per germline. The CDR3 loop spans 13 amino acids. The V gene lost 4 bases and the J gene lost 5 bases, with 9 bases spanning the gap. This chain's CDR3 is CASSLQNTGELFF. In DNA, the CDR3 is TGCGCCAGCAGCCTACAGAATACCGGGGAGCTGTTTTTT.

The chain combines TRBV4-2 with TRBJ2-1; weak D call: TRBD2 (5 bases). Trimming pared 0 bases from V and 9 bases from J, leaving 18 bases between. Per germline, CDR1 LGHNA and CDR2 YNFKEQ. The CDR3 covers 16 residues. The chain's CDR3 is CASSQEGPREDVEQFF. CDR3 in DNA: TGTGCCAGCAGCCAAGAGGGCCCTCGGGAAGACGTTGAGCAGTTCTTC.

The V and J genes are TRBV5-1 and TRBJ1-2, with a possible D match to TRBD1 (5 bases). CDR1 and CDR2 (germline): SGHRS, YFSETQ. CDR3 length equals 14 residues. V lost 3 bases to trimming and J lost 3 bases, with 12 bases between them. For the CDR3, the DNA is TGCGCCAGCAGCTCGCAGGGTCTTCACTATGGCTACACCTTC. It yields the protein CASSSQGLHYGYTF.

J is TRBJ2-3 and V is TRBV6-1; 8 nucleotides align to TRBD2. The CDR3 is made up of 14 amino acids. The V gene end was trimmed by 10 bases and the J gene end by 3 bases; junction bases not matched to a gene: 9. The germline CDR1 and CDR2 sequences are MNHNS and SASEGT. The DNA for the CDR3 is TGTGCCACTCGCGGGGGGAGAGGTACAGATACGCAGTATTTT. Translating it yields CATRGGRGTDTQYF.

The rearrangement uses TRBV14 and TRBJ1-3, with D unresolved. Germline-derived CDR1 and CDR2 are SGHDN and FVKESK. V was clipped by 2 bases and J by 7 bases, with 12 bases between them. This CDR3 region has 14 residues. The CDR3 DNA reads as TGTGCCAGCAGCCAAATTGGTATCGGGAACACCATATATTTT. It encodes CASSQIGIGNTIYF.

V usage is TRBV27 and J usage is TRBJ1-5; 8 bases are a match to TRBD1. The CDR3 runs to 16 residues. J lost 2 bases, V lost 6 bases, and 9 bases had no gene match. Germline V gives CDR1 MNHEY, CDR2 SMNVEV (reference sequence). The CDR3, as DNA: TGTGCCAGCAGACCGACAGGGGATAAGGGCAATCAGCCCCAGCATTTT. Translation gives CASRPTGDKGNQPQHF.

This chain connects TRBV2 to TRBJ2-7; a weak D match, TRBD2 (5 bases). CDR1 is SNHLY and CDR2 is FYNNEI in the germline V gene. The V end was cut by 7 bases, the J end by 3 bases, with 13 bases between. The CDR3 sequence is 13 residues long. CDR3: CASTGEWGYEQYF. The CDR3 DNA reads TGTGCCAGCACCGGGGAATGGGGCTACGAGCAGTACTTC.

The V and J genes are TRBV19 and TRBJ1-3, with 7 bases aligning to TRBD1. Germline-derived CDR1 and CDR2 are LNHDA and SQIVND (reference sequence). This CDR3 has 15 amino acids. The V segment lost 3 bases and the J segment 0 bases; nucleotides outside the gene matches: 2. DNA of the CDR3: TGTGCCAGTAGTATGGGGACAGTCTCTGGAAACACCATATATTTT. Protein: CASSMGTVSGNTIYF.

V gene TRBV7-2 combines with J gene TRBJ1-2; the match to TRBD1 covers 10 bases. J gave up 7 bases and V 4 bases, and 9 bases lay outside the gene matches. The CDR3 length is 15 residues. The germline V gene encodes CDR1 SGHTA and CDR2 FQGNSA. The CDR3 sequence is CASSSHGTGAGGYTF. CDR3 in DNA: TGTGCCAGCAGCTCCCACGGGACAGGGGCTGGTGGCTACACCTTC.

CDR3 region: CAASGGSQETQYF. The CDR3 DNA follows: TGTGCCGCTAGCGGGGGGTCCCAAGAGACCCAGTACTTC. The gene calls are TRBV19 and TRBJ2-5, with TRBD2 matching over 11 bases. CDR1 and CDR2 from the germline V gene are LNHDA and SQIVND (reference sequence). The CDR3 has 13 amino acids. V gave up 11 bases and J gave up 1 base; unmatched junction bases: 3.

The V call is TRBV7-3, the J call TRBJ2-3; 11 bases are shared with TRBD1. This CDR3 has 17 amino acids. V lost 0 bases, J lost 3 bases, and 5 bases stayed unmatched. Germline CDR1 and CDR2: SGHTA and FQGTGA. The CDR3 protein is CASSLTGTGGGTDTQYF. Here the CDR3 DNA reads TGTGCCAGCAGCTTAACCGGGACAGGGGGAGGGACAGATACGCAGTATTTT.

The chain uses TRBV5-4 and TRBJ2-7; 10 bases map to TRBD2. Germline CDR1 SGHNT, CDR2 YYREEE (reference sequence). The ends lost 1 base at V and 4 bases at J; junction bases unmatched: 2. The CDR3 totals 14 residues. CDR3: CASSLKAGGYEQYF. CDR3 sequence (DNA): TGTGCCAGCAGCTTGAAAGCGGGGGGGTACGAGCAGTACTTC.

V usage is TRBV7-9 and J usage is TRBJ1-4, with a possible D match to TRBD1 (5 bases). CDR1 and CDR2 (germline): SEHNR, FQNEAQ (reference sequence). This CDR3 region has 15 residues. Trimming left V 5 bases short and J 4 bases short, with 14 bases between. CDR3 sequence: CASSPGGGSNEKLFF. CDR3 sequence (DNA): TGTGCCAGCAGCCCCGGGGGAGGGAGTAATGAAAAACTGTTTTTT.

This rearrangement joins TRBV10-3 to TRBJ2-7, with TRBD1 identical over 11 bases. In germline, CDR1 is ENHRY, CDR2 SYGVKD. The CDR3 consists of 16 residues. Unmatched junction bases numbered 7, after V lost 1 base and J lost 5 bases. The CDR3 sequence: CAISEFWTGGGNEQYF. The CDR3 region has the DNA TGTGCCATCAGTGAGTTTTGGACAGGGGGCGGGAACGAGCAGTACTTC.

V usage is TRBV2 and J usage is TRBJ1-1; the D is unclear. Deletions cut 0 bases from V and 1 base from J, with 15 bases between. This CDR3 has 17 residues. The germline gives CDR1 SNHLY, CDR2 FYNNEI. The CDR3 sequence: CASSEAQVWVANTEAFF. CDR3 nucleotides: TGTGCCAGCAGTGAAGCGCAGGTCTGGGTTGCGAACACTGAAGCTTTCTTT.